This is a list of T cell receptor beta chains from one sample in a study of regulatory T cells in long-lasting Graves disease. TCRdb passed the multiplex PCR reads through MiXCR, listing each CDR3 protein once. The sample carries 450,000 to 500,000 distinct CDR3 sequences, around 15% recorded once. Separately, the same data were catalogued under a study of T cells in Graves' hyperthyroidism and ophthalmopathy.

This specimen consisted of peripheral blood mononuclear cells (PBMCs), obtained at new diagnosis, from a patient treated with antithyroid drugs. The receptors come from a man in his forties or fifties with Graves disease. The CDR3 runs from the conserved cysteine through the conserved F or W. The D gene is left open where the match is weak. Rows give clone size only sometimes, using once, few, many, or a class for an expanded clone.

many,TRBV20-1,NA,TRBJ1-5,CSASRDTNQPQHF,TGCAGTGCTAGCCGGGACACTAATCAGCCCCAGCATTTT
NA,TRBV2,NA,TRBJ2-6,CASSEVLSGANVLTF,TGTGCCAGCAGTGAAGTGCTCTCTGGGGCCAACGTCCTGACTTTC
few,TRBV29-1,NA,TRBJ2-2,CSGGVGRSGPGELFF,TGCAGTGGGGGTGTTGGCAGGTCGGGCCCCGGGGAGCTGTTTTTT
few,TRBV7-3,NA,TRBJ2-7,CASSRGGSYTEQYF,TGTGCCAGCAGCAGAGGGGGATCATACACCGAGCAGTACTTC
many,TRBV6-2/TRBV6-3,NA,TRBJ2-7,CASSSDRPPYEQYF,TGTGCCAGCAGCTCCGACAGGCCCCCCTACGAGCAGTACTTC
many,TRBV27,NA,TRBJ2-1,CASGDSYNEQFF,TGTGCCAGCGGGGATAGCTACAATGAGCAGTTCTTC
many,TRBV6-5,TRBD1,TRBJ2-7,CASSYQGQGVGEQYF,TGTGCCAGCAGTTACCAGGGACAGGGGGTGGGAGAGCAGTACTTC
NA,TRBV7-9,NA,TRBJ1-4,CASSLRESNEKLFF,TGTGCCAGCAGCTTGAGGGAGAGCAATGAAAAACTGTTTTTT
many,TRBV11-2,TRBD2,TRBJ2-7,CASSPIAGGFSYEQYF,TGTGCCAGCAGCCCTATAGCGGGAGGTTTCTCCTACGAGCAGTACTTC
many,TRBV20-1,NA,TRBJ2-1,CSAPPIGRSYNEQFF,TGCAGTGCTCCCCCAATTGGGAGATCCTACAATGAGCAGTTCTTC
few,TRBV29-1,NA,TRBJ1-6,CSVREVLNSPLHF,TGCAGCGTACGTGAAGTACTCAATTCACCCCTCCACTTT
NA,TRBV4-1,TRBD2,TRBJ2-7,CASSQEGGSSYEQYF,TGCGCCAGCAGCCAAGAGGGCGGGAGCTCCTACGAGCAGTACTTC
NA,TRBV7-7,TRBD2,TRBJ2-2,CASSALAGNTGELFF,TGTGCTAGCAGCGCACTAGCGGGAAACACCGGGGAGCTGTTTTTT
NA,TRBV4-1,NA,TRBJ2-2,CASSQELLAANTGELFF,TGCGCCAGCAGCCAAGAATTACTAGCAGCGAACACCGGGGAGCTGTTTTTT
many,TRBV29-1,TRBD2,TRBJ2-1,CSVDGLAVYNEQFF,TGCAGCGTTGATGGACTAGCGGTTTACAATGAGCAGTTCTTC
many,TRBV30,NA,TRBJ1-1,CAWSVQGDYRRPEAFF,TGTGCCTGGAGTGTACAGGGCGACTATCGACGTCCTGAAGCTTTCTTT
NA,TRBV7-2,NA,TRBJ1-5,CASSLVINQPQHF,TGTGCCAGCAGCCTGGTGATAAATCAGCCCCAGCATTTT
many,TRBV11-3,TRBD1,TRBJ2-1,CASSASWGQVMSNEQFF,TGTGCCAGCAGCGCCTCATGGGGACAGGTGATGAGCAATGAGCAGTTCTTC
many,TRBV2,NA,TRBJ2-7,CASRAGQMFSYEQYF,TGTGCCAGCAGAGCTGGACAGATGTTCTCCTACGAGCAGTACTTC
many,TRBV3-1,NA,TRBJ2-1,CASSRLDEQFF,TGTGCCAGCAGCCGCCTCGATGAGCAGTTCTTC
few,TRBV12-3/TRBV12-4,TRBD1,TRBJ1-6,CASSFHGQGTQSPLHF,TGTGCCAGCAGTTTCCACGGACAGGGAACCCAATCACCCCTCCACTTT
NA,TRBV27,NA,TRBJ2-7,CASSFNYRSYEQYF,TGTGCCAGCAGTTTTAACTACAGGAGCTACGAGCAGTACTTC
NA,TRBV7-6,TRBD2,TRBJ2-1,CASSLGLAGGPDYNEQFF,TGTGCCAGCAGCTTAGGACTAGCGGGAGGGCCCGACTACAATGAGCAGTTCTTC
many,TRBV28,NA,TRBJ2-2,CASSLRRTRAGELFF,TGTGCCAGCAGTTTGAGGCGAACACGGGCCGGGGAGCTGTTTTTT
NA,TRBV7-9,TRBD2,TRBJ2-1,CASRASGRGDEQFF,TGTGCCAGCCGGGCTAGCGGGAGGGGAGATGAGCAGTTCTTC
few,TRBV27,TRBD2,TRBJ2-3,CASRNRGGSTDTQYF,TGTGCCAGCAGGAACCGGGGGGGTAGCACAGATACGCAGTATTTT
many,TRBV30,NA,TRBJ1-1,CGGLGTEAFF,TGCGGGGGACTTGGCACTGAAGCTTTCTTT
few,TRBV24-1,TRBD1,TRBJ1-5,CATSDQGDRGGQPQHF,TGTGCCACCAGTGACCAAGGAGACAGGGGGGGCCAGCCCCAGCATTTT
many,TRBV24-1,TRBD1,TRBJ1-2,CATSVDRGDYGYTF,TGTGCCACCAGTGTCGACAGGGGCGACTATGGCTACACCTTC
once,TRBV11-3,TRBD1,TRBJ2-5,CASSSGQGALETQYF,TGTGCCAGCAGCTCGGGACAGGGGGCCTTGGAGACCCAGTACTTC
NA,TRBV12-3/TRBV12-4,NA,TRBJ2-4,CASSLIEGNIQYF,TGTGCCAGCAGTTTAATTGAGGGAAACATTCAGTACTTC
few,TRBV28,NA,TRBJ2-3,CASSPPEGLMTDTQYF,TGTGCCAGCAGTCCCCCCGAGGGTCTGATGACAGATACGCAGTATTTT
many,TRBV7-3,NA,TRBJ1-5,CASSSDFSGPQHF,TGTGCCAGCAGCTCCGACTTCTCCGGGCCCCAGCATTTT
many,TRBV27,TRBD2,TRBJ2-1,CASSLRAGPYNEQFF,TGTGCCAGCAGTTTGCGAGCGGGGCCATACAATGAGCAGTTCTTC
few,TRBV20-1,NA,TRBJ1-3,CSATPSQRSGNTIYF,TGCAGTGCCACCCCCTCGCAGAGATCTGGAAACACCATATATTTT
many,TRBV24-1,NA,TRBJ2-7,CATSDSAYEQYF,TGTGCCACCAGTGACTCGGCCTACGAGCAGTACTTC
many,TRBV20-1,NA,TRBJ2-3,CSARGRRVVDTQYF,TGCAGTGCTAGAGGTCGCAGGGTGGTAGATACGCAGTATTTT
many,TRBV7-2,NA,TRBJ2-1,CASSLARLTGEQFF,TGTGCCAGCAGCTTAGCGCGACTAACCGGTGAGCAGTTCTTC
many,TRBV20-1,TRBD2,TRBJ2-7,CSARPGASGYTEQYF,TGCAGTGCTAGACCCGGGGCTAGCGGGTACACCGAGCAGTACTTC
many,TRBV3-1,TRBD2,TRBJ2-1,CASSQALSSGAYNEQFF,TGTGCCAGCAGCCAGGCGTTATCTAGCGGAGCCTACAATGAGCAGTTCTTC
few,TRBV29-1,NA,TRBJ2-3,CSVEGALGADTQYF,TGCAGCGTTGAAGGGGCGCTGGGGGCCGATACGCAGTATTTT
NA,TRBV6-1,TRBD1,TRBJ2-7,CASSFSGTGVHEQYF,TGTGCCAGCTCATTTTCCGGGACAGGGGTCCACGAGCAGTACTTC
NA,TRBV12-3/TRBV12-4,TRBD1,TRBJ1-6,CASSPGTGLYNSPLHF,TGTGCCAGCAGCCCCGGGACAGGTCTCTATAATTCACCCCTCCACTTT
NA,TRBV25-1,NA,TRBJ2-2,CASSESRGNAGELFF,TGTGCCAGCAGTGAATCCAGGGGAAACGCCGGGGAGCTGTTTTTT
once,TRBV5-5,NA,TRBJ2-5,CASILGAGVETQYF,TGTGCCAGCATCCTGGGGGCAGGGGTCGAGACCCAGTACTTC
few,TRBV19,TRBD1,TRBJ2-4,CASSIAQGVNIQYF,TGTGCCAGTAGTATAGCACAGGGGGTCAACATTCAGTACTTC
NA,TRBV5-6,NA,TRBJ2-2,CASSWGLAANTGEPFF,TGTGCCAGCAGCTGGGGGTTGGCTGCGAACACCGGGGAGCCGTTTTTT
NA,TRBV12-3/TRBV12-4,TRBD2,TRBJ2-1,CASGPTSGRALHEQFF,TGTGCCAGCGGCCCGACTAGCGGGAGGGCCTTGCATGAGCAGTTCTTC